These 23 T cell receptor beta chains were sequenced from one sample in a study of beta chain features in type 1 diabetes. Findings of the study overall: Among patients with Type 1 diabetes, TCRB CDR3s were moderately but significantly shorter in every one of the four CD4+ subsets.

No antigen is known for these receptors. The isolated RNA, all of it, was reverse transcribed, so expressed TCRB transcripts were what got sequenced. TCRdb keeps only in-frame clones here, not all; method: immunoSEQ multiplex PCR. The data contain about 150,000 clones, roughly 10% of them seen just once; the ten biggest clones take up about 0.65%. The sample comprised central memory CD4+ T cells from blood. These receptors came from a woman aged 25 to 39 with type 1 diabetes.

The chain is built from TRBV20-1 and TRBJ1-1, with D hard to call. CDR1 is DFQATT, CDR2 SNEGSKA, per germline (reference sequence). The CDR3 has 11 residues. V was shortened by 3 bases and J by 10 bases, with 12 bases between the two germline ends. As DNA, the CDR3 is TGCAGTGCTAGCTCAGCGAGTGGAGCTTTCTTT. This encodes CSASSASGAFF.

The chain links TRBV27 to TRBJ1-2; TRBD1 matches at 7 bases. Germline CDR1 reads MNHEY; CDR2 reads SMNVEV (reference sequence). The trim removed 3 bases at V and 9 bases at J, leaving 13 bases unmatched. CDR3 length: 15 residues. The CDR3 nucleotides read TGTGCCAGCAGTTTGAGGCGGGACAGCCTATTCAGCTACACCTTC. Protein: CASSLRRDSLFSYTF.

This chain connects TRBV5-6 to TRBJ2-1, with 11 nucleotides matching TRBD2. The germline V gene has CDR1 SGHDT and CDR2 YYEEEE. V shed 0 bases, J shed 7 bases, and the junction held 6 bases outside the gene matches. This CDR3 comprises 16 residues. DNA of the CDR3: TGTGCCAGCAGCTTGGCACTAGCGGGAGCGGGTAATGAGCAGTTCTTC. Translation gives CASSLALAGAGNEQFF.

The V and J genes are TRBV25-1 and TRBJ2-7; D might be TRBD2 (5 bases). Deletions cut 2 bases from V and 6 bases from J, with 14 bases between. The CDR3 is made up of 14 amino acids. The germline CDR1 and CDR2 sequences are MGHDK and SYGVNS. CDR3 residues: CASSEPGTATEQYF. The DNA of the CDR3 is TGTGCCAGCAGTGAACCGGGAACAGCGACCGAGCAGTACTTC.

The gene calls are TRBV5-4 and TRBJ2-3; 15 nucleotides match TRBD2. This CDR3 contains 16 residues. Germline lookup yields CDR1 SGHNT and CDR2 YYREEE (reference sequence). Germline trimming cut 5 bases from V and 1 base from J; bases unmatched to any gene: 2. CDR3 in DNA: TGTGCCAGCAGTGGACTAGCGGGAGGGGGCACAGATACGCAGTATTTT. This codes for CASSGLAGGGTDTQYF.

The CDR3 sequence is CASSFSGLATEAFF. The CDR3 coding sequence is TGCGCCAGCAGCTTCTCAGGGTTGGCCACTGAAGCTTTCTTT. The V call is TRBV5-1, the J call TRBJ1-1; D is perhaps TRBD1 (5 bases). The CDR3 totals 14 residues. The V gene lost 2 bases and the J gene lost 4 bases, with 12 bases spanning the gap. Germline CDR1 reads SGHRS; CDR2 reads YFSETQ.

The V call is TRBV9, the J call TRBJ1-3; possibly TRBD1 for D (5 bases). The CDR3 runs to 15 residues. CDR1 SGDLS and CDR2 YYNGEE come from the germline V gene. With 3 bases removed from V and 2 bases from J, the gap between germline ends came to 12 bases. DNA of the CDR3: TGTGCCAGCAGCGCCACTCAGGGTGCTGGAAACACCATATATTTT. It encodes CASSATQGAGNTIYF.

The chain is built from TRBV7-8 and TRBJ2-7; 9 bases are a match to TRBD2. CDR1 and CDR2 (germline): SGHVS, FQNEAQ. The CDR3 spans 18 residues. J lost 5 bases, V lost 2 bases, and 16 bases had no gene match. Written as DNA, the CDR3 is TGTGCCAGCAGCTTAATCGCCCCGCGGGAGGGCCCGGAAGACGAGCAGTACTTC. Translated, it gives CASSLIAPREGPEDEQYF.

This clone has more than one count but fewer than ten. V is TRBV7-3 and J is TRBJ2-3; 10 nucleotides align to TRBD2. The CDR3 is 14 amino acids. V was pared by 4 bases and J by 4 bases, with 2 bases of the junction left unmatched. Germline-derived CDR1 and CDR2 are SGHTA and FQGTGA. In DNA form, the CDR3 reads TGTGCCAGCAGCTACCTAGCGGGAGCAGATACGCAGTATTTT. This translates into CASSYLAGADTQYF.

The sample holds a few counts of this clone. V is TRBV30 and J is TRBJ1-2, with 12 bases identical to TRBD1. The J segment lost 7 bases and the V segment lost 2 bases, leaving 8 bases of the junction unmatched. The CDR3 length is 15 residues. The germline V gene has CDR1 GTSNPN and CDR2 SVGIG (reference sequence). For the CDR3, the DNA is TGTGCCTGGAGTCGTGGGGGACAGGGGGCAAGTGGCTACACCTTC. Translated, it gives CAWSRGGQGASGYTF.

The rearrangement links TRBV6-6 to TRBJ2-7; D is unclear. Germline assignment: CDR1 MNHNY and CDR2 SVGAGI (reference sequence). This CDR3 contains 11 residues. The germline V and J ends were trimmed by 4 bases and 4 bases, with 5 bases remaining between them. The CDR3 loop is CASSSQYEQYF. The DNA for the CDR3 is TGTGCCAGCAGTTCGCAGTACGAGCAGTACTTC.

This clone occurred many times. J is TRBJ1-5 and V is TRBV30; possibly TRBD1 for D (5 bases). Looked up from germline, CDR1 is GTSNPN and CDR2 is SVGIG (reference sequence). Trimming shortened V by 4 bases and J by 2 bases, and 12 bases separated the two germline ends. The CDR3 is made up of 14 amino acids. CDR3 nucleotides: TGTGCCTGGACGAAGGGAGGGGGCAATCAGCCCCAGCATTTT. Translating it yields CAWTKGGGNQPQHF.

The J gene is TRBJ1-5, the V gene TRBV15; 10 nucleotides align to TRBD1. CDR1 and CDR2 (germline): LNHNV, YYDKDF (reference sequence). This CDR3 comprises 17 residues. V lost 6 bases and J lost 0; bases outside the gene matches: 8. CDR3 DNA sequence: TGTGCCACCAGTACCGGGACAGGGGATTATAGCAATCAGCCCCAGCATTTT. It codes for CATSTGTGDYSNQPQHF.

This clone was observed a few times. V is TRBV28 and J is TRBJ2-3; maybe TRBD1 (6 bases). With 10 bases removed from V and 3 bases from J, the gap between germline ends came to 17 bases. The CDR3 spans 14 residues. Germline values: CDR1 MDHEN, CDR2 SYDVKM. The CDR3 loop is CATLRRGTTDTQYF. CDR3 nucleotide sequence: TGTGCCACCCTTCGTAGGGGGACGACAGATACGCAGTATTTT.

This clone was seen more than once but under ten times. The chain recombines TRBV18 with TRBJ1-1; tentatively, D is TRBD1 (6 bases). Germline V CDR1 and CDR2: KGHSH, LQKENI. The CDR3 contains 14 residues. V was cut by 5 bases and J by 3 bases, with 13 bases left in between. This CDR3 is CASSLIGGDTEAFF. The CDR3 DNA follows: TGTGCCAGCTCATTAATAGGGGGGGACACTGAAGCTTTCTTT.

This sequence joins TRBV5-4 and TRBJ2-4, with 8 bases matching TRBD2. The V gene's germline CDR1 is SGHNT and CDR2 YYREEE (reference sequence). The CDR3 is made up of 17 amino acids. The V and J ends lost 4 bases and 2 bases, in that order; junction bases with no gene match: 11. The DNA for the CDR3 is TGTGCCAGCAGCCAAGACGAACTAGCGGTCTCCAAAAACATTCAGTACTTC. As protein: CASSQDELAVSKNIQYF.

The V gene is TRBV11-2, the J gene TRBJ2-1; TRBD2 matches at 11 bases. The CDR3 has 14 amino acids. The germline V gene encodes CDR1 SGHAT and CDR2 FQNNGV. With V trimmed by 6 bases and J by 5 bases, 3 bases remained unmatched. The CDR3 nucleotides are TGTGCCAGCAGTAAGACTAGCGGGGACAATGAGCAGTTCTTC. It yields the protein CASSKTSGDNEQFF.

This clone was seen a handful of times. This sequence joins TRBV28 and TRBJ1-1, with D unclear. Germline V gives CDR1 MDHEN, CDR2 SYDVKM. CDR3 length equals 12 residues. V lost 4 bases to trimming and J lost 7 bases, with 10 bases between them. In nucleotides, the CDR3 is TGTGCCAGCAGTTCGCCAGGTAGTGAAGCTTTCTTT. Translating gives CASSSPGSEAFF.

This clone has more than one count but fewer than ten. The rearrangement links TRBV28 to TRBJ2-3; TRBD1 is a possible D gene (5 bases). The germline V gene has CDR1 MDHEN and CDR2 SYDVKM. Trimming shortened V by 4 bases and J by 2 bases, and 13 bases separated the two germline ends. This CDR3 contains 15 residues. CDR3 amino acids: CASSSSDSNTDTQYF. For the CDR3, the DNA is TGTGCCAGCAGTTCATCCGACAGCAACACAGATACGCAGTATTTT. The full variable domain, rest sourced from reference TRBV28 and TRBJ2-3, is DVKVTQSSRYLVKRTGEKVFLECVQDMDHENMFWYRQDPGLGLRLIYFSYDVKMKEKGDIPEGYSVSREKKERFSLILESASTNQTSMYLCASSSSDSNTDTQYFGPGTRLTVL.

This chain uses TRBV9 with TRBJ1-2, with TRBD1 as a possible D gene (5 bases). The CDR3 covers 14 residues. V gave up 0 bases and J gave up 1 base, with 7 bases separating them. Germline CDR1 and CDR2: SGDLS and YYNGEE. The CDR3 is CASSVGTSNYGYTF. CDR3 nucleotide sequence: TGTGCCAGCAGCGTAGGGACAAGTAACTATGGCTACACCTTC.

This chain uses TRBV2 with TRBJ2-7, with 8 bases matching TRBD2. Germline V gene sequence: CDR1 SNHLY, CDR2 FYNNEI. The length of the CDR3 is 14 residues. J lost 5 bases, V lost 2 bases, and 5 bases had no gene match. CDR3 sequence (DNA): TGTGCCAGCAGTGAACTAGCGGGCTTCCACGAGCAGTACTTC. Translated: CASSELAGFHEQYF. Looking up the rest from reference TRBV2 and TRBJ2-7 gives the full variable domain: EPEVTQTPSHQVTQMGQEVILRCVPISNHLYFYWYRQILGQKVEFLVSFYNNEISEKSEIFDDQFSVERPDGSNFTLKIRSTKLEDSAMYFCASSELAGFHEQYFGPGTRLTVT.

This clone has more than one count but fewer than ten. J is TRBJ2-1 and V is TRBV4-2; D might be TRBD2 (5 bases). The V gene's germline CDR1 is LGHNA and CDR2 YNFKEQ. V was shortened by 5 bases and J by 7 bases, with 9 bases between the two germline ends. This CDR3 is 12 amino acids long. CDR3 amino acids: CASSMDLNEQFF. The CDR3 DNA reads TGTGCCAGCAGCATGGACTTAAATGAGCAGTTCTTC.

The V gene is TRBV14, the J gene TRBJ1-2, with TRBD1 matching over 8 bases. Germline V CDR1 and CDR2: SGHDN, FVKESK. The CDR3 runs 15 residues. Unmatched junction bases numbered 12, after V lost 4 bases and J lost 8 bases. DNA of the CDR3: TGTGCCAGCAGCCCCTACCTCGGACAGGGAATCGGCTACACCTTC. Its translation: CASSPYLGQGIGYTF.